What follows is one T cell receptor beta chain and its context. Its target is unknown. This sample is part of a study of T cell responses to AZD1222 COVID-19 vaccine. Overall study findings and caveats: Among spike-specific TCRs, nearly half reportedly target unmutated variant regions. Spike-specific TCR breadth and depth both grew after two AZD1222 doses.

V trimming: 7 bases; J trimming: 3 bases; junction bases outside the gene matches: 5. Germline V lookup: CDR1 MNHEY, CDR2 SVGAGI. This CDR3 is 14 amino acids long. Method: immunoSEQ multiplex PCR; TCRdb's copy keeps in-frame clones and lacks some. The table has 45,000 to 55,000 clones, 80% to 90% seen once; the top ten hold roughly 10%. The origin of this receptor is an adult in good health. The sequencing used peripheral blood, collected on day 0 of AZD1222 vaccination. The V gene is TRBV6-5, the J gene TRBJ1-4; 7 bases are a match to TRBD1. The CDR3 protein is CASNSQGANEKLFF. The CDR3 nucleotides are TGTGCCAGCAATAGCCAGGGGGCTAATGAAAAACTGTTTTTT.